The 10 T cell receptor beta chains below all came from one sample that was sequenced in a study of vaccination effects on CD4 cells after COVID-19 (dated by TCRdb to between 2020 and 2023). To identify antigen-specific CD4+ T cell clonotypes by their expansion, the ViraFEST assay first stimulated PBMC with viral peptide pools and then applied TCR sequencing. After approximately 11 days of culture, CD4+ T cells were isolated with the EasySep CD4+ T cell isolation kit. Healthy vaccine recipients had no prior SARS-CoV-2 infection, confirmed by negative nucleocapsid antibodies before and after vaccination. Antigen specificity for these receptors is unknown. The library relied on the immunoSEQ multiplex PCR assay. As stored in TCRdb, this immuneACCESS dataset retains in-frame rearrangements with V and J assigned. A fraction of the clones does not appear; measured against another copy, unresolved V genes explain less than half of the discrepancy, and the remainder lacks a known reason. The sample data list 35,000 to 45,000 clones, and around 76% of these were observed just once. About a tenth of the sample goes to the ten largest clones.

The material sequenced was CD4+ T cells from PBMCs cultured with SARS-CoV-2 spike peptides, taken before COVID-19 vaccination. The cell subset or site label on this specimen signifies: SARS-CoV-2 spike overlapping peptide pool stimulation. These receptors were obtained from a human donor who received a COVID-19 vaccine.

The chain recombines TRBV2 with TRBJ2-3; D is tentatively TRBD1 or TRBD2 (5 bases each). The CDR3 runs 15 residues. Trimming pared 6 bases from V and 4 bases from J, leaving 17 bases between. The V gene's germline CDR1 is SNHLY and CDR2 FYNNEI. CDR3 residues: CASSGTLLGPDTQYF. CDR3 coding DNA: TGTGCCAGCAGCGGGACCCTGCTGGGACCAGATACGCAGTATTTT.

The chain links TRBV7-3 to TRBJ1-2; D is possibly TRBD1 (6 bases). Germline CDR1 SGHTA, CDR2 FQGTGA. The V gene lost 6 bases and the J gene lost 6 bases, with 20 bases spanning the gap. The CDR3 totals 15 residues. The CDR3 region is CASSRAGATRDGYTF. DNA for the CDR3: TGTGCCAGCAGTCGTGCGGGGGCGACTCGCGATGGCTACACCTTC.

The chain is built from TRBV15 and TRBJ1-5; 7 nucleotides agree with TRBD1. After removal of 8 bases from V and 4 bases from J, the junction contained 8 bases not matched to a gene. This CDR3 spans 14 amino acids. Looked up from germline, CDR1 is LNHNV and CDR2 is YYDKDF (reference sequence). CDR3 bases: TGTGCCACCGGGACAGACAGGGAAAATCAGCCCCAGCATTTT. Encoded protein: CATGTDRENQPQHF.

The chain combines TRBV18 with TRBJ1-1; 7 bases match TRBD1. V dropped 1 base and J dropped 7; count of bases not matched to a gene: 6. The CDR3 loop spans 14 amino acids. The germline V gene has CDR1 KGHSH and CDR2 LQKENI. The CDR3 DNA follows: TGTGCCAGCTCACCACGACAGGGTTCAATTGAAGCTTTCTTT. This gives the protein CASSPRQGSIEAFF.

This chain uses TRBV6-5 with TRBJ2-1, with 8 bases matching TRBD2. Losses at the gene ends were 11 bases for V and 8 bases for J; bases not matched to a gene: 11. Germline V gives CDR1 MNHEY, CDR2 SVGAGI. This CDR3 region has 13 residues. DNA of the CDR3: TGTGCCGGCGCCCACGGGGGGGCGTATGAGCAGTTCTTC. This codes for CAGAHGGAYEQFF.

The gene calls are TRBV12-5 and TRBJ1-1, with D possibly being TRBD1 (5 bases). Trimming pared 0 bases from V and 1 base from J, leaving 12 bases between. The germline V gene has CDR1 LGHNT and CDR2 FRNRAP. There are 16 residues in the CDR3. This chain's CDR3 is CASGLVLGHTNTEAFF. In nucleotides, the CDR3 is TGTGCTAGTGGTTTGGTACTTGGACATACGAACACTGAAGCTTTCTTT.

The chain combines TRBV5-5 with TRBJ2-1, with 14 positions matching TRBD2. V lost 2 bases, J lost 8 bases, and 6 bases stayed unmatched. CDR1 and CDR2 (germline): SGHKS, YYEKEE (reference sequence). The CDR3 spans 16 residues. The CDR3 DNA follows: TGTGCCAGCAGCTTAACGGGACTAGCGGGGGTTCATGAGCAGTTCTTC. This sequence encodes CASSLTGLAGVHEQFF.

The CDR3 bases are TGTGCCAGCAGCCCTTGGGACAGGGAGGAGACCCAGTACTTC. This gives the protein CASSPWDREETQYF. The chain is built from TRBV21-1 and TRBJ2-5; the table gives TRBD1 as D, unverified against the DNA. TRBV21-1 is tagged as a pseudogene. The CDR3 totals 14 residues.

The chain employs TRBV5-1 and TRBJ2-1; 14 bases fit TRBD2. This CDR3 is 18 amino acids long. V trimming: 4 bases; J trimming: 0 bases; junction bases outside the gene matches: 6. Germline CDR1 SGHRS, CDR2 YFSETQ. The CDR3 reads CASSRRTSGGSSYNEQFF. The CDR3 DNA follows: TGCGCCAGCAGCCGGCGGACTAGCGGGGGGAGCTCCTACAATGAGCAGTTCTTC.

The V call is TRBV14, the J call TRBJ1-5; D uncertain. Germline V gene lookup returns CDR1 SGHDN and CDR2 FVKESK. V dropped 0 bases and J dropped 6 bases, with 6 bases sitting between them. The CDR3 covers 13 residues. As DNA, the CDR3 is TGTGCCAGCAGCCAAGACGACATTCAGCCCCAGCATTTT. Protein product: CASSQDDIQPQHF.